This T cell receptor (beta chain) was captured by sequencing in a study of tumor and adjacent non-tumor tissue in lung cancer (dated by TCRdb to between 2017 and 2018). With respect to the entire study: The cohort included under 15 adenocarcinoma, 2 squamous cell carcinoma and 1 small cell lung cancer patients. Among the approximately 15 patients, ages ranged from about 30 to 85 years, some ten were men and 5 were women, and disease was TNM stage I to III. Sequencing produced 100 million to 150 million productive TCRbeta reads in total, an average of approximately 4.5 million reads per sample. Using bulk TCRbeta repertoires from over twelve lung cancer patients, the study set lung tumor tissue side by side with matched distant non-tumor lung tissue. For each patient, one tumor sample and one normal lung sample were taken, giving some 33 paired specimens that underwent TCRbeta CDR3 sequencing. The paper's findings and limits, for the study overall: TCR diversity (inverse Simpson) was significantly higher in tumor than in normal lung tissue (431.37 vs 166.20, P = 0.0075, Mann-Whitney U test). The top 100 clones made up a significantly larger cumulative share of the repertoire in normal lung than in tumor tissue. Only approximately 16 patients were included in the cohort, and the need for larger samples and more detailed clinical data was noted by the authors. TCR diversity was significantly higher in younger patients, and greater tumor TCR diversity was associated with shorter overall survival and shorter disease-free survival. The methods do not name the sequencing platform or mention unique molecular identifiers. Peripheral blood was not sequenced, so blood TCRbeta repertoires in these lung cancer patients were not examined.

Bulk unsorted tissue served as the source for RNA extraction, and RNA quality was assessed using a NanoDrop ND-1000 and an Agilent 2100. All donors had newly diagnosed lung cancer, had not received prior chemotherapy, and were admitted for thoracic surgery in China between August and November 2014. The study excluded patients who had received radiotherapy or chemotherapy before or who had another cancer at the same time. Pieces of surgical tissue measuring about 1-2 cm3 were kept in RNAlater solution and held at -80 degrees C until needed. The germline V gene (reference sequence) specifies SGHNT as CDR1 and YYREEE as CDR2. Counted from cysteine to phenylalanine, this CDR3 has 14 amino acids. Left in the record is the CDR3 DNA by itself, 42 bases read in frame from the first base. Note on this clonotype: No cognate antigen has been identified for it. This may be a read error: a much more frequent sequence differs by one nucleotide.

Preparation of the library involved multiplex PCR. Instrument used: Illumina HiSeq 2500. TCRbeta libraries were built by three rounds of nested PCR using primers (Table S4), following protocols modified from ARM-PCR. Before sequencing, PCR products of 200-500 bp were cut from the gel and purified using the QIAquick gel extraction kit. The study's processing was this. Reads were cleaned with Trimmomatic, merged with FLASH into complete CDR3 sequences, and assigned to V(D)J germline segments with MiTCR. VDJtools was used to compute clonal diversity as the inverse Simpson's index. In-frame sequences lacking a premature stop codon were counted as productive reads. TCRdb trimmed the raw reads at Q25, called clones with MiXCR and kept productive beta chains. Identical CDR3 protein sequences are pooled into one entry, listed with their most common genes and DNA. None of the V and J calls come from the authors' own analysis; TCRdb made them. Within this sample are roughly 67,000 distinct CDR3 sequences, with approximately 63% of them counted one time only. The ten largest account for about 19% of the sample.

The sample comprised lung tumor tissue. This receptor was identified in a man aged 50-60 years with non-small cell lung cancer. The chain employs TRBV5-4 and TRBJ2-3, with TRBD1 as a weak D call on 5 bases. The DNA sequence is TGTGCCAACAGCTTCAAACAGGGCACAGATACGCAGTATTTT. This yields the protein CANSFKQGTDTQYF.